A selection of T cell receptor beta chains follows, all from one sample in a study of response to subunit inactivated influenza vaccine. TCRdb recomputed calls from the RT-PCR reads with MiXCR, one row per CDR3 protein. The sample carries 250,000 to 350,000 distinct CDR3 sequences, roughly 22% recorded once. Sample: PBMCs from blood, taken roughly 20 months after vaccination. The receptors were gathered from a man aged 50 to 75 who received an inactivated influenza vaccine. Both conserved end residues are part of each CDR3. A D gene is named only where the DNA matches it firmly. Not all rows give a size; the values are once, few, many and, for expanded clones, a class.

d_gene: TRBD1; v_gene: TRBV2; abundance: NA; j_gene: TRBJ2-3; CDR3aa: CASRDRTGGTDTQYF; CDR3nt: TGTGCCAGCAGGGACCGGACAGGGGGCACAGATACGCAGTATTTT
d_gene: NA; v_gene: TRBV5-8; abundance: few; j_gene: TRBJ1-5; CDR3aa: CASSLDRRDQPQHF; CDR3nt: TGTGCCAGCAGCTTGGATCGGCGAGATCAGCCCCAGCATTTT
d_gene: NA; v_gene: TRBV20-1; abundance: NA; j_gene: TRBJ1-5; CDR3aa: CSALGDGYQPQHF; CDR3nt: TGCAGTGCGCTTGGGGACGGGTATCAGCCCCAGCATTTT
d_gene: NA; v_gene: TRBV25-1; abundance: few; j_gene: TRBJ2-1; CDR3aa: CASTRGYNEQFF; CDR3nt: TGTGCCAGCACCCGGGGGTACAATGAGCAGTTCTTC
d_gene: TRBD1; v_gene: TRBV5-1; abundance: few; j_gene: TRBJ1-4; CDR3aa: CASSFTARDRVNEKLFF; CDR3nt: TGCGCCAGCAGCTTTACAGCCCGGGACAGGGTTAATGAAAAACTGTTTTTT
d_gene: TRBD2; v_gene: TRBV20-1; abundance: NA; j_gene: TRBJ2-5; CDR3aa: CSAWGLQETQYF; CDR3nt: TGCAGTGCTTGGGGACTACAAGAGACCCAGTACTTC
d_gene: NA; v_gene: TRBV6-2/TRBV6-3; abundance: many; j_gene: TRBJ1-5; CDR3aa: CASSFPGMSGQPQHF; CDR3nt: TGTGCCAGCAGTTTCCCCGGGATGTCCGGTCAGCCCCAGCATTTT
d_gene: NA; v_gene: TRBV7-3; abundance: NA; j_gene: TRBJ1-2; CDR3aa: CASSLTAGDDYGYTF; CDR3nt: TGTGCCAGCAGCTTAACGGCAGGGGACGACTATGGCTACACCTTC
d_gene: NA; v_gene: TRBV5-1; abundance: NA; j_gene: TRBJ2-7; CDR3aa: CASSARTRRDPWFDYEQYF; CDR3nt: TGCGCCAGCAGCGCCCGGACAAGGCGAGACCCGTGGTTTGACTACGAGCAGTACTTC
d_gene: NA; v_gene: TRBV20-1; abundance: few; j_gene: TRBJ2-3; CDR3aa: CSATRAAGMADTQYF; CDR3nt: TGCAGTGCTACCCGGGCGGCGGGCATGGCAGATACGCAGTATTTT
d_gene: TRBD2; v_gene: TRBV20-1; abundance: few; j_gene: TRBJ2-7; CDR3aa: CSAKVSGRYEQYF; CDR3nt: TGCAGTGCTAAGGTTAGCGGGAGGTACGAGCAGTACTTC
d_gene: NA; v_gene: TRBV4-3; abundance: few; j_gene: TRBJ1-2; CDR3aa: CASSQELRGYGYTF; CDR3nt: TGCGCCAGCAGCCAAGAATTGAGGGGGTATGGCTACACCTTC
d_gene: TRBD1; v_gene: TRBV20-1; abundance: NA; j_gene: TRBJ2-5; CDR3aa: CSAMGVTGGYLGETQYF; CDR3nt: TGCAGTGCCATGGGGGTAACAGGGGGATATTTAGGAGAGACCCAGTACTTC
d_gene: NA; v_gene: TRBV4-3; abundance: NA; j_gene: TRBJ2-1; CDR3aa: CASSQGSSRSIGNEQFF; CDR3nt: TGCGCCAGCAGCCAGGGGTCTAGCCGGAGCATTGGCAATGAGCAGTTCTTC
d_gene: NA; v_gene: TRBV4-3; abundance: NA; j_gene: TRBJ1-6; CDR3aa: CASSHSDRDSPLHF; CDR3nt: TGCGCCAGCAGCCATTCGGACAGAGATTCACCCCTCCACTTT
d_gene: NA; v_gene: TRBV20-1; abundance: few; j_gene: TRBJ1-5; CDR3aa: CSARLDPAAGSNQPQHF; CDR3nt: TGCAGTGCTAGATTAGACCCCGCGGCAGGAAGCAATCAGCCCCAGCATTTT
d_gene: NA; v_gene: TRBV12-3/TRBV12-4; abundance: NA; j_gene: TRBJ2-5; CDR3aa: CASSFTGTETQYF; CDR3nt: TGTGCCAGCAGTTTTACAGGGACAGAGACCCAGTACTTC
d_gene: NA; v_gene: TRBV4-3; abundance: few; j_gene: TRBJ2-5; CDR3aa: CASSLSTGTVEGGQYF; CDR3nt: TGCGCCAGCAGCCTCTCCACCGGGACGGTGGAGGGGGGGCAGTACTTC
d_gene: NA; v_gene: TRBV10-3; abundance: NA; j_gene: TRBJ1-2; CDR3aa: CAITVDPNYGYTF; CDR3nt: TGTGCCATCACCGTCGACCCCAACTATGGCTACACCTTC
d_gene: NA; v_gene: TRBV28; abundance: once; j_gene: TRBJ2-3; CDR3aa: CASSLLSQSGTDTQYF; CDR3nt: TGTGCCAGCAGTTTATTATCGCAGTCAGGCACAGATACGCAGTATTTT
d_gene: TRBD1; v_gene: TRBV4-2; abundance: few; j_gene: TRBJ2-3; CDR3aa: CASSKGNRGADTQYF; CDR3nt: TGTGCCAGCAGCAAAGGGAACAGGGGGGCAGATACGCAGTATTTT
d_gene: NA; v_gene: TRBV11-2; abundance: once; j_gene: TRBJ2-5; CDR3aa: CASSLQTSSQETQYF; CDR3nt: TGTGCCAGCAGCTTACAGACAAGTTCACAAGAGACCCAGTACTTC
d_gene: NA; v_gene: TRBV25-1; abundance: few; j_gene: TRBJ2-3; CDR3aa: CASSEYISGLYTDTQYF; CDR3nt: TGTGCCAGCAGTGAATACATAAGCGGGCTCTACACAGATACGCAGTATTTT
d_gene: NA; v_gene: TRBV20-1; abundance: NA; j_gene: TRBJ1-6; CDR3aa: CSARVVGSYNSPLHF; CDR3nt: TGCAGTGCTAGGGTCGTGGGCTCCTATAATTCACCCCTCCACTTT
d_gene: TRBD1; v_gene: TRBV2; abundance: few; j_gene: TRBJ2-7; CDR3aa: CASKRQGGVYEQYF; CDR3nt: TGTGCCAGTAAAAGACAGGGGGGGGTCTACGAGCAGTACTTC
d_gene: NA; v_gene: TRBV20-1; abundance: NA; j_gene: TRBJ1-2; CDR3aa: CSATGPGGDDRYTF; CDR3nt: TGCAGTGCAACAGGTCCGGGCGGCGATGATCGCTACACCTTC
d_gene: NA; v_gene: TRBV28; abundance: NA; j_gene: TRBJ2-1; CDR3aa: CASSLGTYRNEQFF; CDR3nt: TGTGCCAGCAGTTTAGGGACGTACCGGAATGAGCAGTTCTTC
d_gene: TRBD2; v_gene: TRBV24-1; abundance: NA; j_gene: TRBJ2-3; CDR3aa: CATSWTSGGSTDTQYF; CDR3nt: TGTGCCACCAGTTGGACTAGCGGGGGTAGCACAGATACGCAGTATTTT
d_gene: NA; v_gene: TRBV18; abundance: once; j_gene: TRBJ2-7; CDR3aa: CASSPEINEQYF; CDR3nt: TGTGCCAGCTCACCTGAAATTAACGAGCAGTACTTC
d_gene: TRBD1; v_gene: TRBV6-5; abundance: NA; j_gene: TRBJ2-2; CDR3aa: CASSYSWDRDTGELFF; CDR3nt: TGTGCCAGCAGTTACTCTTGGGACAGAGACACCGGGGAGCTGTTTTTT
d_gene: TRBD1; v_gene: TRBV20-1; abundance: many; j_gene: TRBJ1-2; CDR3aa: CSARESGRGRIRRDNYGYTF; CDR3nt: TGCAGTGCTAGAGAAAGTGGCAGGGGGCGGATTCGGCGTGATAACTATGGCTACACCTTC
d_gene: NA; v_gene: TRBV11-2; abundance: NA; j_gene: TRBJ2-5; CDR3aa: CASSFPTTRGTNQETQYF; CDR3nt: TGTGCCAGCAGCTTCCCCACAACTCGAGGGACGAACCAAGAGACCCAGTACTTC
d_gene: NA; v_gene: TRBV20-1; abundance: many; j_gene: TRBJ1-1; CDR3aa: CSAVIGEGTEAFF; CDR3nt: TGCAGTGCCGTAATAGGGGAGGGCACTGAAGCTTTCTTT
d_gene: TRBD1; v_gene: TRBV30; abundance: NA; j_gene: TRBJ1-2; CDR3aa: CAWSWTGPSLRYGYTF; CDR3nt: TGTGCCTGGAGTTGGACAGGCCCTTCTTTACGTTATGGCTACACCTTC
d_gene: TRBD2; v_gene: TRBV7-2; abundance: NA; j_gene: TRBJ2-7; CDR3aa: CASSLLAGVYEQYF; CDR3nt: TGTGCCAGCAGCTTACTAGCGGGGGTCTACGAGCAGTACTTC
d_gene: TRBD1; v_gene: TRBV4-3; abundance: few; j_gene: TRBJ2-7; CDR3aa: CASSPDRGYNEQYF; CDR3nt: TGCGCCAGCAGCCCAGACAGGGGGTACAACGAGCAGTACTTC
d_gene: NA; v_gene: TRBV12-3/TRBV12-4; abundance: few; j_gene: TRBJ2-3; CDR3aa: CASSRLGSTDTQYF; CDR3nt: TGTGCCAGCAGTCGACTGGGGAGCACAGATACGCAGTATTTT
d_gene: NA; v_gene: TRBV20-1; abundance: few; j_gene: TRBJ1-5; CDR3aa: CSARFRGDAQPQHF; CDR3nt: TGCAGTGCTAGGTTCAGGGGAGATGCTCAGCCCCAGCATTTT
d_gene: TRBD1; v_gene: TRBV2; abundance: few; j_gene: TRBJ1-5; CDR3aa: CASRHTGEGQPQHF; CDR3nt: TGTGCCAGCAGGCATACAGGGGAGGGTCAGCCCCAGCATTTT
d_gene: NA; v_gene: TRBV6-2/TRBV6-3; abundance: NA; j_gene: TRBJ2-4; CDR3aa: CASREVPRAGAKNIQYF; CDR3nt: TGTGCCAGCAGAGAGGTCCCAAGGGCGGGGGCCAAAAACATTCAGTACTTC
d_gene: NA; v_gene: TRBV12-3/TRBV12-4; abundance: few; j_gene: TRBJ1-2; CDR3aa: CASSSGQIYGYTF; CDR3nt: TGTGCCAGCAGTAGCGGTCAGATCTATGGCTACACCTTC
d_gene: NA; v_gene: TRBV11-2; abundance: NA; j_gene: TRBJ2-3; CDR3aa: CASSLVLRVDTQYF; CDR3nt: TGTGCCAGCAGCTTAGTGCTCAGGGTAGATACGCAGTATTTT
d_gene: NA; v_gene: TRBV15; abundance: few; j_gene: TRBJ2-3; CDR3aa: CATSSGGIADTQYF; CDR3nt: TGTGCCACCAGCAGTGGGGGTATCGCAGATACGCAGTATTTT
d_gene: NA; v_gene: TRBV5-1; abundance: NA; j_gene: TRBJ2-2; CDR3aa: CASSLSAGAGELFF; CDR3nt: TGCGCCAGCAGCCTTTCGGCCGGGGCCGGGGAGCTGTTTTTT
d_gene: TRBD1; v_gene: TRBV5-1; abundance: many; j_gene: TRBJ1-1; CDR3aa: CASSRDRGLTEAFF; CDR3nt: TGCGCCAGCAGCAGGGACAGGGGGCTCACTGAAGCTTTCTTT
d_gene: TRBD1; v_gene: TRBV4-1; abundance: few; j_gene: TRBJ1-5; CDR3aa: CASSTRQGERQPQHF; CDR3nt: TGCGCCAGCAGCACACGACAGGGGGAACGTCAGCCCCAGCATTTT
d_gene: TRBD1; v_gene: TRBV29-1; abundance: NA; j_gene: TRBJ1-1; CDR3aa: CSAWSQGGSGTEAFF; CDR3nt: TGCAGCGCCTGGTCCCAGGGGGGATCTGGCACTGAAGCTTTCTTT
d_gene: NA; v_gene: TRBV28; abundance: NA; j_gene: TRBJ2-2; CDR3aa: CASSSPDPSTGELFF; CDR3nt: TGTGCCAGCAGTTCCCCGGACCCTTCCACCGGGGAGCTGTTTTTT
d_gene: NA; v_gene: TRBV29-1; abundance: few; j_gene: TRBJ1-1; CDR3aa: CSVRASRGEAFF; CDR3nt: TGCAGCGTCCGAGCGTCGCGTGGCGAAGCTTTCTTT
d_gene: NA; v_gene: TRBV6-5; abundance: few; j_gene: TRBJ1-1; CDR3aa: CASSYSGAADTEAFF; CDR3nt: TGTGCCAGCAGTTACTCGGGGGCTGCGGACACTGAAGCTTTCTTT